The sequence of this T cell receptor (beta chain) was determined in a study of lymphopenia after photon versus proton radiotherapy. Study findings and constraints: In patients who died, overall survival fell as post-nadir TCR diversity dropped more.

TCRdb's copy holds only in-frame clones and misses some; the assay was immunoSEQ multiplex PCR. The sample shows 15,000 or so clones, roughly four fifths of them seen only once. As for this clone: As yet, its antigen is unknown.

The CDR3 length is 15 residues. The V segment lost 6 bases and the J segment 7 bases; nucleotides outside the gene matches: 11. CDR1 SGHAT and CDR2 FQNNGV come from the germline V gene. This sequence was found in a man in his forties or fifties with gastric cancer. Sequencing was performed on peripheral blood, taken from a patient treated with photon-based radiotherapy. V is TRBV11-2 and J is TRBJ1-4, with TRBD1 matching 7 bases. The CDR3 reads CASSAQGGGGEKLFF. Written as DNA, the CDR3 is TGTGCCAGCAGTGCGCAGGGGGGTGGTGGTGAAAAACTGTTTTTT.